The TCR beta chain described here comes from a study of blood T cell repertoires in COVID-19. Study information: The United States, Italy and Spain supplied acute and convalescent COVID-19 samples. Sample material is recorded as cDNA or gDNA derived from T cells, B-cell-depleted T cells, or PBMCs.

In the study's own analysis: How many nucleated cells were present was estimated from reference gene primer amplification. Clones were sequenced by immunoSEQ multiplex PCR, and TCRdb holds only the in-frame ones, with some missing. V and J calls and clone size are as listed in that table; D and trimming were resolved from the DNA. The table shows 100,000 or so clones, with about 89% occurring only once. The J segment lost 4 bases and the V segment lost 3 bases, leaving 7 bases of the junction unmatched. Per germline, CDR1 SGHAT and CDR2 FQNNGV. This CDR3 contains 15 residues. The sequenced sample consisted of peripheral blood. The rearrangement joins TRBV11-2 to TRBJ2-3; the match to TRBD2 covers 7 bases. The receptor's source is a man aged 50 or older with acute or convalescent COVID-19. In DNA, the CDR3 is TGTGCCAGCAGCTTGGACGGGAGGCAGGCAGATACGCAGTATTTT. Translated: CASSLDGRQADTQYF.